This T cell receptor beta chain was sequenced for a study of lymphopenia after photon versus proton radiotherapy (dated by TCRdb to between 2017 and 2020). The study in broad terms: Photon and proton radiation therapy were compared by the study for their immunological effects in patients with gastrointestinal tumors who developed high-grade lymphopenia. The roughly 21 patients in the cohort had gastrointestinal tumors, were treated with either photon or proton therapy, and subsequently developed lymphopenia. The study aimed to characterize how the two radiation modalities differ in their impact on the immune system.

The cysteine opens and the phenylalanine closes a CDR3 of 15 amino acids. The read is trimmed to its CDR3 DNA, 45 bases read in frame from base 1. CDR1 and CDR2 are drawn from the germline V gene: SGHAT, FQNNGV. The junction shows trimming of 6 bases on V and 0 bases on J, plus 9 bases between the germline ends. Preparation of the library involved the immunoSEQ multiplex PCR assay. T cell repertoires were profiled by deep sequencing of rearranged TCR beta loci, alongside multiparametric flow cytometry. In TCRdb, the immuneACCESS table is reduced to in-frame sequences with V and J assigned. These tables do not hold every clone; where another copy was compared, an unresolved V gene accounts for under half, and the others remain unexplained. Across this sample there are about 29,000 clones, with about 87% seen only once. The ten largest clones represent 50% of the sample. The study at large found these results: After the lymphocyte count nadir, oligoclonal expansion, especially of CD8+ Temra cells, was observed in photon-treated repertoires, and the drop in diversity was driven by this expansion. Relative stability during treatment was observed in proton-treated patients, whereas loss of naive T cells and TCR diversity and gain of effector/memory populations were observed in photon-treated patients. The authors looked at the survival association only in patients who died, and they framed better survival with proton therapy as a possibility rather than a demonstrated result. Among patients across the cohort who died, overall survival time showed an inverse correlation with a larger post-nadir drop in TCR diversity.

On this clone: Its antigen is currently not known. The input lacks base qualities; no much larger clone sits a single base away.

The sequencing used peripheral blood, collected from a patient treated with proton-based radiotherapy. This TCR was recovered from a woman in her fifties or sixties with cholangiocarcinoma. Some clones in this sample may be carry-over from other donors' samples. This chain joins TRBV11-2 to TRBJ2-6, with TRBD2 as a weak D call on 5 bases. The DNA is TGTGCCAGCAGGGCCGCGGGCTCTGGGGCCAACGTCCTGACTTTC. Translated, it gives CASRAAGSGANVLTF.